A selection of T cell receptor beta chains follows, all from one sample in a study of shared clonotypes between healthy human individuals. The data were produced by immunoSEQ multiplex PCR, yet TCRdb's version contains in-frame clones alone and is incomplete. Of about 2.3 million clones detected, around 90% appear once; the ten largest clones hold around 0.38%. Sequences were obtained from naive CD4+ T cells from PBMCs. The receptors stem from a man younger than 30 in good health. Some clones in this sample may be carry-over from other donors' samples. CDR3s include the opening cysteine and the closing phenylalanine or tryptophan.

CDR3aa: CSANGPNEQFF
v_gene: TRBV20-1

CDR3aa: CASSTASSYGYTF
v_gene: TRBV6-1

CDR3aa: CASSLQPGIEQYF
v_gene: TRBV11-2

CDR3aa: CASSYNRNQPQHF
v_gene: TRBV6-5

CDR3aa: CASSYPLVGEQFF
v_gene: TRBV7-9

CDR3aa: CASSLGLILLGRGEQFF
v_gene: TRBV5-8

CDR3aa: CASSQGLGHEQFF
v_gene: TRBV4-1

CDR3aa: CASSSWQGVQPQHF
v_gene: TRBV27

CDR3aa: CASSGPIGEQYF
v_gene: TRBV9

CDR3aa: CASSSRTSGGYEQYF
v_gene: TRBV5-4

CDR3aa: CASRPTADYGYTF
v_gene: TRBV2

CDR3aa: CASSAISLGGKNIQYF
v_gene: TRBV27

CDR3aa: CASSHAPGRGAGNTIYF
v_gene: TRBV4-1

CDR3aa: CASTPAGETQYF
v_gene: TRBV28

CDR3aa: CASSIYRDREMRGNQPQHF
v_gene: TRBV5-4

CDR3aa: CASSSLGQGGNQPQHF
v_gene: TRBV27

CDR3aa: CASSLDRGQGTEQYF
v_gene: TRBV11-2

CDR3aa: CAIPSRPHGGYTF
v_gene: TRBV28

CDR3aa: CASSLDVNRGTYEQYF
v_gene: TRBV5-1

CDR3aa: CASKVALAGGQETQYF
v_gene: TRBV5-1

CDR3aa: CATSRGPPYEQYF
v_gene: TRBV15

CDR3aa: CASSSPGAATEAFF
v_gene: TRBV28

CDR3aa: CASSINYREKLFF
v_gene: TRBV19

CDR3aa: CASSVLPSTEAFF
v_gene: TRBV9

CDR3aa: CASSLALAQVGVQYF
v_gene: TRBV7-2

CDR3aa: CASSQGGGVYTQYF
v_gene: TRBV4-2

CDR3aa: CASSLGSIQETQYF
v_gene: TRBV5-1

CDR3aa: CASRVTGSGNTIYF
v_gene: TRBV28

CDR3aa: CASSPLSYNEQFF
v_gene: TRBV18

CDR3aa: CASSEFNAEAFF
v_gene: TRBV28

CDR3aa: CASSLRSYSYEQYF
v_gene: TRBV7-2

CDR3aa: CAIKPGTNNEQFF
v_gene: TRBV10-3

CDR3aa: CASSEGRGTEAFF
v_gene: TRBV5-4

CDR3aa: CASNSGDRLYEQYF
v_gene: TRBV28

CDR3aa: CASSYATDETYEQYF
v_gene: TRBV6-6

CDR3aa: CASSVEGLVGNIQYF
v_gene: TRBV9

CDR3aa: CASRVKRGTGQPQHF
v_gene: TRBV6-5

CDR3aa: CASSLGDRMNNEQFF
v_gene: TRBV5-4

CDR3aa: CASSGGQGGYGYTF
v_gene: TRBV6-5

CDR3aa: CASSPRQGSLSYNEQFF
v_gene: TRBV14

CDR3aa: CASSIAGASSYEQYF
v_gene: TRBV11-2

CDR3aa: CAWFSGNTIYF
v_gene: TRBV30

CDR3aa: CASSLAGSSYNEQFF
v_gene: TRBV5-4

CDR3aa: CASSGQPNTEAFF
v_gene: TRBV6-6

CDR3aa: CATTLPGTGGASKNIQYF
v_gene: TRBV28

CDR3aa: CASSLSTASSGNTIYF
v_gene: TRBV5-4

CDR3aa: CASSGGTIDANEQFF
v_gene: TRBV6-1

CDR3aa: CASSVGQGATSGRVSNEQFF
v_gene: TRBV9

CDR3aa: CASSLVATYEQYF
v_gene: TRBV5-6

CDR3aa: CASSDHRQSYEQYF
v_gene: TRBV2

CDR3aa: CASSQDPSGRADEQFF
v_gene: TRBV4-3

CDR3aa: CASSLIYSGANVLTF
v_gene: TRBV7-3

CDR3aa: CASSGLGQRREKLFF
v_gene: TRBV2

CDR3aa: CASSPGAISNQPQHF
v_gene: TRBV5-5

CDR3aa: CASSKGQEGGSRGYTF
v_gene: TRBV7-2

CDR3aa: CASSQFITEKLFF
v_gene: TRBV4-1